Listed here are 5 T cell receptor beta chains from one sample, sequenced in a study of identical twins. TCRdb re-derived calls from the 5' RACE reads in MiXCR, one entry per CDR3 protein. The sample holds 700,000 to 950,000 distinct CDR3 sequences, more than 9% seen once. The data were also submitted as part of a second study, on yellow fever vaccine responses in identical twins.

The sample comprised PBMCs. The receptor set was obtained from a woman aged 18-30 years in good health.

The chain joins TRBV6-2 or TRBV6-3 to TRBJ2-2; 10 bases agree with TRBD2. Germline trimming cut 8 bases from V and 4 bases from J; bases unmatched to any gene: 4. The V gene's germline CDR1 is MNHEY and CDR2 SVGEGT. The CDR3 runs 14 residues. This CDR3 reads CASGLAGATGELFF. CDR3 bases: TGTGCCAGCGGCCTAGCGGGAGCCACCGGGGAGCTGTTTTTT.

The rearrangement joins TRBV12-3 or TRBV12-4 to TRBJ2-1; D possibly corresponds to TRBD2 (6 bases). Trimming took 3 bases from V and 7 from J, leaving 25 bases between them. This CDR3 contains 18 residues. CDR3 amino acids: CASSFGSGGGAGGNEQFF. Here the CDR3 DNA reads TGTGCCAGCAGTTTTGGCTCCGGCGGAGGGGCTGGGGGAAATGAGCAGTTCTTC.

This clonotype showed up just a few times. The CDR3 DNA reads as TGTGCCAGCAGCTTTAGGACAGGGCTTAACTATGGCTACACCTTC. It yields the protein CASSFRTGLNYGYTF. J is TRBJ1-2 and V is TRBV3-1, with 8 bases fitting TRBD1. Germline values: CDR1 LGHDT, CDR2 YNNKEL (reference sequence). CDR3 length equals 15 residues. Trimming cost V 5 bases and J 1 base; bases outside gene matches: 6.

This clonotype was recorded many times. The V gene is TRBV12-3 or TRBV12-4, the J gene TRBJ1-2, with a weak D call TRBD1 (5 bases). Deletions cut 5 bases from V and 7 bases from J, with 14 bases between. The CDR3 length is 13 residues. CDR3 sequence: CASSPAGSAGYTF. As DNA, the CDR3 is TGTGCCAGCAGTCCCGCAGGGTCTGCTGGCTACACCTTC.

This chain joins TRBV5-1 and TRBJ2-5; D uncertain. Germline V gene sequence: CDR1 SGHRS, CDR2 YFSETQ. The V and J ends lost 4 bases and 3 bases respectively, with 10 bases between them. The CDR3 loop spans 13 amino acids. The DNA for the CDR3 is TGCGCCAGCAGCCCCCCAGCAGAAGAGACCCAGTACTTC. The encoded protein is CASSPPAEETQYF.